The source of this T cell receptor (beta chain) is a study of blood T cell repertoires in COVID-19 (dated by TCRdb to the early 2020s). Background for the entire study: Samples covering the acute and convalescent phases of COVID-19 were provided by collaborators in the United States, Italy and Spain. The sample metadata nearly always contained a de-identified subject ID, COVID-19 status, age in years and sex. The material from the prospective study consisted of cDNA or gDNA derived from T cells, B-cell-depleted T cells, or PBMCs. The repertoires were released in a freely available public database intended as a resource for research on the immune response to SARS-CoV-2. Deeply sampled blood TCRbeta repertoires from subjects exposed to, actively infected with, or recovered from COVID-19 were included in the dataset. Where available, HLA class I and class II types were obtained from metadata supplied by the sample provider rather than from assay-based typing. The samples were drawn from the first 160 participants of the ongoing ImmuneRACE study and from roughly 1,300 subjects provided by 6 global collaborators. General study outcomes and caveats: The quantity of clinical and demographic metadata differed by source and by participant and was supplied without curation.

TCRbeta CDR3 regions were amplified from genomic DNA by means of the immunoSEQ Assay, a bias-controlled multiplex PCR. On the study's bioinformatics: The number of nucleated cells in each sample was estimated by amplification of reference gene primers within the assay. Sequence reads were collapsed and filtered to measure the absolute abundance of every unique TCRbeta CDR3 rearrangement. Productive Simpson clonality was computed per sample as the square root of Simpson's diversity index over productive rearrangements. TCRdb obtained this table from immuneACCESS and retained in-frame rearrangements with V and J assigned. These tables miss some clones; where compared with another copy, unresolved V genes account for less than half of the shortfall, and the remainder is unexplained. D and trimming come from the DNA, and the V and J calls and clone size come from that table. The sample table lists fewer than 250,000 clones, 88% of them with a count of one. The ten largest clones take up 1.5% to 2% of the sample.

Each collaborating institution followed its own protocols to collect whole blood in K2EDTA tubes. For TCRbeta analysis, collaborators shipped samples as frozen whole blood, isolated PBMCs, or DNA extracted from either of those sample types. On this clone: Its target antigen remains unknown. Qualities for individual bases were not recorded, and no much larger clone is one base off.

CDR1 and CDR2 (SGHRS, YFSETQ) derive from the germline V gene. The V and J ends are trimmed by 1 base and 3 bases, leaving 14 bases between them. The CDR3, cysteine through phenylalanine, is 15 amino acids long. Only the CDR3 DNA is retained, 45 bases long and in frame from the first base. The specimen sequenced was peripheral blood. The V gene is TRBV5-1 and the J gene is TRBJ2-7, with TRBD1 as a weak D call on 6 bases. This clonotype originated in a man between 65 and 85 years old with acute or convalescent COVID-19. At the DNA level, the sequence is TGCGCCAGCAGCTTGCTCGGGACAATCTTCTACGAGCAGTACTTC. Translated, this gives CASSLLGTIFYEQYF.